These T cell receptor beta chains were read from a single sample in a study of blood T cells in healthy people across ages. A single record per CDR3 protein comes from TCRdb applying MiXCR to the 5' RACE reads. The sample carries a few hundred thousand distinct CDR3 sequences, 25% to 30% recorded once. The sequencing sample was made of blood. Receptor source: a woman aged 70-85 years in good health. Both conserved end residues are part of each CDR3. D genes are given only for firm matches. Not all rows give a size; the values are once, few, many and, for expanded clones, a class.

.	16	TRBV20-1	.	TRBJ1-5	TGCAGTGCTAGAGACCCTCGGGGTAGAGACAATCAGCCCCAGCATTTT	CSARDPRGRDNQPQHF
few	12	TRBV20-1	.	TRBJ2-5	TGCAGTGCTAGTGCAGCTCGGGAGACCCAGTACTTC	CSASAARETQYF
few	14	TRBV2	.	TRBJ2-1	TGTGCCAGCAGTGAGTGGCGGGACACAAATGAGCAGTTCTTC	CASSEWRDTNEQFF
.	11	TRBV29-1	TRBD1	TRBJ1-2	TGCAGCGTTGGACAGGGGACAGACTACACCTTC	CSVGQGTDYTF
.	12	TRBV28	TRBD2	TRBJ2-1	TGTGCCAGCAGACTAGCGTGGAATGAGCAGTTCTTC	CASRLAWNEQFF
few	13	TRBV5-1	.	TRBJ2-5	TGCGCCAGCAGCTTGAAGGGTCGCGAGACCCAGTACTTC	CASSLKGRETQYF
few	14	TRBV20-1	TRBD1	TRBJ1-5	TGCAGTGGGGGACAGGGTTCGGAAAATCAGCCCCAGCATTTT	CSGGQGSENQPQHF
.	13	TRBV5-1	.	TRBJ1-1	TGCGCCAGCAGCTGGATGGGGTCGACTGAAGCTTTCTTT	CASSWMGSTEAFF
.	15	TRBV28	.	TRBJ1-5	TGTGCCAGCAGTTTAACAGGGACCCGCAATCAGCCCCAGCATTTT	CASSLTGTRNQPQHF
few	17	TRBV27	.	TRBJ2-5	TGTGCCAGCAGTTTCGGGACACATTATGGGGGCATTGAGACCCAGTACTTC	CASSFGTHYGGIETQYF
few	10	TRBV29-1	.	TRBJ2-1	TGCAGCGTTGGACAGTCGGAGCAGTTCTTC	CSVGQSEQFF
many	19	TRBV7-9	TRBD2	TRBJ2-6	TGTGCCAGCAGCCTCCTGACTAGCGGGAGGGCCTCGGGGGCCAACGTCCTGACTTTC	CASSLLTSGRASGANVLTF
once	15	TRBV5-1	TRBD2	TRBJ2-5	TGCGCCAGCAAGGGTAGCGGGACGCTCCAAGAGACCCAGTACTTC	CASKGSGTLQETQYF
.	14	TRBV5-1	TRBD1	TRBJ2-7	TGCGCCAGCAGCTCTGCCACAGGGGGCGGCGAGCAGTACTTC	CASSSATGGGEQYF
many	12	TRBV2	.	TRBJ1-2	TGTGCCAGCACCCAGGACGACTATGGCTACACCTTC	CASTQDDYGYTF
few	13	TRBV29-1	.	TRBJ2-6	TGCAGCGTTGTGGGGTCTGGGGACAACGTCCTGACTTTC	CSVVGSGDNVLTF
few	15	TRBV20-1	.	TRBJ2-5	TGCAGTGCTAGAGATCCAGGCACCTATAAAGAGACCCAGTACTTC	CSARDPGTYKETQYF
.	12	TRBV29-1	TRBD2	TRBJ2-1	TGCAGCGTTGTGGGGGAGGGCAATGAGCAGTTCTTC	CSVVGEGNEQFF
.	15	TRBV7-2	TRBD2	TRBJ2-7	TGTGCCAGCAGCTTAGACTCTAGCGGGATCTCCGAGCAGTACTTC	CASSLDSSGISEQYF
.	12	TRBV29-1	.	TRBJ1-2	TGCAGCGTTGTTACCCCTCCTTATGGCTACACCTTC	CSVVTPPYGYTF